This T cell receptor (beta chain) was retrieved from a study of HIV-infected children after antiretroviral therapy interruption. At the level of the study: For the interruption arm, samples span week 0 through about 3 years after study end.

Unique molecular identifiers were included in an RNA-based 3' RACE TCR library. MiXCR was run by TCRdb on the 3' RACE reads, yielding one entry per CDR3 protein. This sample yields fewer than 45,000 distinct CDR3 sequences, of which just over 6.5% are seen a single time; just under 1% belongs to the top ten. Treatment defined: PENTA 11 planned treatment interruption arm or continuous ART arm. This clonotype has only a few counts. Germline CDR1 and CDR2: KGHSH and LQKENI. V lost 6 bases and J 3 bases, leaving 11 bases between the germline ends. CDR3 length equals 13 residues. The source of this sequence is a pool of human donors with HIV. The chain recombines TRBV18 with TRBJ1-1; D uncertain. The starting material was CD45RA+ CD4+ T cells from PBMCs, pooled from several time points, obtained from a donor given antiretroviral therapy, either interrupted or continuous. The subset is: naive CD4+ CD45RA+ CD45RO- T cells. The CDR3 here is CASSPYLDTEAFF. CDR3 DNA: TGTGCCAGCTCCCCCTATCTGGACACTGAAGCTTTCTTT.